This TCR beta chain appears in the sequencing data of a study of control samples from healthy donors and cancer patients. Trimming cost V 4 bases and J 0 bases, with 6 bases left between them. The CDR3 is 13 amino acids. Repertoires were generated with immunoSEQ multiplex PCR, while TCRdb's copy carries only in-frame clones and drops some. Here the sample spans about 92,000 clones, more than 75% being singletons. The chain uses TRBV12-3 or TRBV12-4 and TRBJ1-2; weak D call: TRBD1 (5 bases). Sequencing used blood. This TCR was recovered from a woman aged 55-70 years in good health. This CDR3 reads CASSSGTNYGYTF. CDR3 bases: TGTGCCAGCAGTTCAGGGACTAACTATGGCTACACCTTC.